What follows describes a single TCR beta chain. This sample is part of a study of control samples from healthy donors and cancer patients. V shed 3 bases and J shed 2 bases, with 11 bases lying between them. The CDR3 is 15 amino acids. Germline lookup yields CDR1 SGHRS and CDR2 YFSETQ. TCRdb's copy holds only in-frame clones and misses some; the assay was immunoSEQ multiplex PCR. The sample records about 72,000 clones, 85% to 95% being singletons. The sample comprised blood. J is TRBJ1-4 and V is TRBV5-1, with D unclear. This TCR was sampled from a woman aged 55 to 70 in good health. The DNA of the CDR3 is TGCGCCAGCAGCTCCTCCGTGGGGACTAATGAAAAACTGTTTTTT. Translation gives CASSSSVGTNEKLFF.